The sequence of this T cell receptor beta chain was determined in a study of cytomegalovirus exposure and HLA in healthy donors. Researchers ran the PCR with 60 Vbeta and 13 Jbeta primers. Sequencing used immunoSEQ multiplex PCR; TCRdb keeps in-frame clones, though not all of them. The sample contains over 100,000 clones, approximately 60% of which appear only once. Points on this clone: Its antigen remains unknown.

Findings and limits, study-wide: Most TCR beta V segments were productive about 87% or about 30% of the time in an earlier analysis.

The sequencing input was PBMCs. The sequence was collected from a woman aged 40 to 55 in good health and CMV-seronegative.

CDR3: CASSVEGRGRENEKLFF. The CDR3 nucleotides read TGTGCCAGCAGCGTAGAGGGCAGGGGGCGCGAGAATGAAAAACTGTTTTTT. The rearrangement joins TRBV9 to TRBJ1-4, with 8 positions matching TRBD1. CDR1 is SGDLS and CDR2 is YYNGEE in the germline V gene. CDR3 length: 17 residues. V lost 0 bases and J lost 5; bases outside the gene matches: 9.